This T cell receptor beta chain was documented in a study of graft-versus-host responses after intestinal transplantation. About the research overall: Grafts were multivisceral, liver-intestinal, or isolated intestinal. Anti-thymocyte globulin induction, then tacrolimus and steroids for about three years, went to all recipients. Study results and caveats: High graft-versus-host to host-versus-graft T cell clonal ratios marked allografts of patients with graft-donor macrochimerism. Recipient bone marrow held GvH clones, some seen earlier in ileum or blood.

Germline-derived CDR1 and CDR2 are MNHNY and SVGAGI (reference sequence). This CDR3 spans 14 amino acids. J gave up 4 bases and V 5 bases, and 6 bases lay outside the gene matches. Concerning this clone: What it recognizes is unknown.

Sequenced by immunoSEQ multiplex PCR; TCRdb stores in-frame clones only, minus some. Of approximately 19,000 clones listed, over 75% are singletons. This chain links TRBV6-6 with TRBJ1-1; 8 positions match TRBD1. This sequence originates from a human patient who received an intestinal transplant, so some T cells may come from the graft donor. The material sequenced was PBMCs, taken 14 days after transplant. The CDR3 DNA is TGTGCCAGCAGTCCACAGGGGGGGAGCACTGAAGCTTTCTTT. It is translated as CASSPQGGSTEAFF.